This note documents a single T cell receptor (beta chain) sequence. Its antigen is as yet unknown. This sample is part of a study of T cell responses to AZD1222 COVID-19 vaccine. Study-level findings and limits: Donors were mostly white British, more females; clonal diversity possibly underestimated.

Here immunoSEQ multiplex PCR was the method, and the copy in TCRdb shows in-frame clones only, minus some. The sample lists 90,000 to 150,000 clones, less than 90% seen once, with roughly 10% in the top ten. V was clipped by 4 bases and J by 3 bases; unmatched bases: 16. This CDR3 is 20 amino acids long. CDR1 and CDR2 from the germline V gene are MDHEN and SYDVKM. The receptor was isolated from an adult in good health. This sample comprised peripheral blood, obtained on day 0 of AZD1222 vaccination. The chain carries TRBV28 and TRBJ2-2; 11 bases are shared with TRBD2. The CDR3 loop is CASSSPGTGLLAGDTGELFF. CDR3 nucleotide sequence: TGTGCCAGCAGTTCGCCCGGGACAGGGCTACTAGCGGGAGACACCGGGGAGCTGTTTTTT.